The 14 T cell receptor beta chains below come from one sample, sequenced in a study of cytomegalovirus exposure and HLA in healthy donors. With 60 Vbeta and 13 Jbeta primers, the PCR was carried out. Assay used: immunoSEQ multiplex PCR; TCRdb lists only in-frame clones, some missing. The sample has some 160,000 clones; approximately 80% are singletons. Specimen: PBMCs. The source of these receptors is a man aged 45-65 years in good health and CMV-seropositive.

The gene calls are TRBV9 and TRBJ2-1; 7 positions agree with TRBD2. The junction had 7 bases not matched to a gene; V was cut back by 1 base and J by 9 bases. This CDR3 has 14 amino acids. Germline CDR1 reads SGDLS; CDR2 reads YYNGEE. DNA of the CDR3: TGTGCCAGCAGCGTATCAGCGGGGTCGGGTGAGCAGTTCTTC. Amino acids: CASSVSAGSGEQFF.

The CDR3 loop is CASSLPGLGSHEQYF. In DNA form, the CDR3 reads TGCGCCAGCAGCTTACCGGGACTAGGGTCCCACGAGCAGTACTTC. The J gene is TRBJ2-7, the V gene TRBV5-1; 8 bases are a match to TRBD2. The ends lost 2 bases at V and 5 bases at J; junction bases unmatched: 9. Germline lookup yields CDR1 SGHRS and CDR2 YFSETQ. The CDR3 has 15 amino acids.

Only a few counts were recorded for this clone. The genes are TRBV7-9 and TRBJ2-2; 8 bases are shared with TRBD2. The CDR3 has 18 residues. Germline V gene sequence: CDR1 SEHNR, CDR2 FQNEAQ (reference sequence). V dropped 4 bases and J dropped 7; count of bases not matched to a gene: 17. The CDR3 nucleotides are TGTGCCAGCAGCTCAACGGGTAGCGGGGACCTAGTTGGCGGGGAGCTGTTTTTT. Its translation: CASSSTGSGDLVGGELFF.

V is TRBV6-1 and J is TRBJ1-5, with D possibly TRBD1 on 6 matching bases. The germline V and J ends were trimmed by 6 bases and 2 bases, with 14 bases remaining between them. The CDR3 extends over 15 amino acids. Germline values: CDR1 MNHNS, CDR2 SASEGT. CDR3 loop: CASSTQGIGNQPQHF. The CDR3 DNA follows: TGTGCCAGCAGCACACAGGGTATTGGCAATCAGCCCCAGCATTTT.

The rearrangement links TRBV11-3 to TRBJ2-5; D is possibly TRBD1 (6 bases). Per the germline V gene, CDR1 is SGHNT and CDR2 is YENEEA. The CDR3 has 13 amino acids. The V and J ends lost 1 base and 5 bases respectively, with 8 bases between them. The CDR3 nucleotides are TGTGCCAGCAGCTTAGGGGGGCTGGAGACCCAGTACTTC. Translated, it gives CASSLGGLETQYF.

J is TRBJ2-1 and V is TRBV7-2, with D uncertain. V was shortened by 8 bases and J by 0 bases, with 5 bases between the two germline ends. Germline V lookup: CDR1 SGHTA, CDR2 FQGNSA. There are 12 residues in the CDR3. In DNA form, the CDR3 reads TGTGCCAGCGGCCTCTCCTACAATGAGCAGTTCTTC. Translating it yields CASGLSYNEQFF. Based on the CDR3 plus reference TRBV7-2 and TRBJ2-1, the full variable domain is GAGVSQSPSNKVTEKGKDVELRCDPISGHTALYWYRQSLGQGLEFLIYFQGNSAPDKSGLPSDRFSAERTGGSVSTLTIQRTQQEDSAVYLCASGLSYNEQFFGPGTRLTVL.

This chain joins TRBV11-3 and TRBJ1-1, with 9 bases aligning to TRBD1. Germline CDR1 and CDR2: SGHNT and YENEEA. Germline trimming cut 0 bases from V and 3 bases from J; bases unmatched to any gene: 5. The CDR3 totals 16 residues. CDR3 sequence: CASSLELGQGYTEAFF. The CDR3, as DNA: TGTGCCAGCAGCTTAGAACTAGGACAGGGGTACACTGAAGCTTTCTTT.

This CDR3 is CASSIGQGAKFF. CDR3 DNA: TGTGCCAGCAGCATTGGACAGGGGGCAAAGTTCTTC. This chain uses TRBV7-9 with TRBJ2-1, with TRBD1 matching over 11 bases. Trimming cost V 5 bases and J 14 bases; bases outside gene matches: 5. This CDR3 has 12 residues. Germline lookup yields CDR1 SEHNR and CDR2 FQNEAQ (reference sequence).

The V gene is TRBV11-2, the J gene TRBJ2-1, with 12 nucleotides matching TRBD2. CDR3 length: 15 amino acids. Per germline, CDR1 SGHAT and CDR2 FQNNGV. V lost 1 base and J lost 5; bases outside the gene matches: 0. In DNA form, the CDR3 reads TGTGCCAGCAGCTTAGGGACTAGCGGGGACAATGAGCAGTTCTTC. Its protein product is CASSLGTSGDNEQFF.

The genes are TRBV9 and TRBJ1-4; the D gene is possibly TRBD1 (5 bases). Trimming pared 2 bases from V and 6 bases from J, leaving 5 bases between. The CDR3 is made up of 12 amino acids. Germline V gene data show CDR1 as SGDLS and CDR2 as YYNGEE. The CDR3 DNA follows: TGTGCCAGCAGCGTGACAGATGAAAAACTGTTTTTT. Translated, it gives CASSVTDEKLFF.

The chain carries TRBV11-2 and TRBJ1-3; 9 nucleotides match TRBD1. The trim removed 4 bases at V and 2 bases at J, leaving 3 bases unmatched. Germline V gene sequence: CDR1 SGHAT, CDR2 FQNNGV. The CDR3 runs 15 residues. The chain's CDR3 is CASSWTGETGNTIYF. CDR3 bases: TGTGCCAGCAGCTGGACAGGGGAGACTGGAAACACCATATATTTT. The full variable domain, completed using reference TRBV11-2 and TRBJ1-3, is EAGVAQSPRYKIIEKRQSVAFWCNPISGHATLYWYQQILGQGPKLLIQFQNNGVVDDSQLPKDRFSAERLKGVDSTLKIQPAKLEDSAVYLCASSWTGETGNTIYFGEGSWLTVV.

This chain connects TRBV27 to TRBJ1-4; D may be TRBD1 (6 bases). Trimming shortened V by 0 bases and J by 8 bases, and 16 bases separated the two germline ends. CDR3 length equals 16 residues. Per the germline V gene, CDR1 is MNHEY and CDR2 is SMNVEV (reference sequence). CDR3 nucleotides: TGTGCCAGCAGTTTATCCTACAGGGTCCCGAACGAAAAACTGTTTTTT. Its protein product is CASSLSYRVPNEKLFF. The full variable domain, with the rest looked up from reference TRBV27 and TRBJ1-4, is EAQVTQNPRYLITVTGKKLTVTCSQNMNHEYMSWYRQDPGLGLRQIYYSMNVEVTDKGDVPEGYKVSRKEKRNFPLILESPSPNQTSLYFCASSLSYRVPNEKLFFGSGTQLSVL.

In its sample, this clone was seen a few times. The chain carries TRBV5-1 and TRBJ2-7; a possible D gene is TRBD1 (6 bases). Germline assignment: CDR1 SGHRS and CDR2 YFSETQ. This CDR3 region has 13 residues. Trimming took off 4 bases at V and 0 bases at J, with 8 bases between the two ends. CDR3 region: CASSPDSSYEQYV. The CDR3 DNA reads TGCGCCAGCAGCCCGGACAGCTCCTACGAGCAGTACGTC.

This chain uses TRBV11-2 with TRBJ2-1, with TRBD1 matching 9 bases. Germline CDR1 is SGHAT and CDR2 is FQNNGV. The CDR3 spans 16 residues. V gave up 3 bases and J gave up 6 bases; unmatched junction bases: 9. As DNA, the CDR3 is TGTGCCAGCAGCTTCCTTACAGGGGGCCAAGGCAATGAGCAGTTCTTC. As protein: CASSFLTGGQGNEQFF.